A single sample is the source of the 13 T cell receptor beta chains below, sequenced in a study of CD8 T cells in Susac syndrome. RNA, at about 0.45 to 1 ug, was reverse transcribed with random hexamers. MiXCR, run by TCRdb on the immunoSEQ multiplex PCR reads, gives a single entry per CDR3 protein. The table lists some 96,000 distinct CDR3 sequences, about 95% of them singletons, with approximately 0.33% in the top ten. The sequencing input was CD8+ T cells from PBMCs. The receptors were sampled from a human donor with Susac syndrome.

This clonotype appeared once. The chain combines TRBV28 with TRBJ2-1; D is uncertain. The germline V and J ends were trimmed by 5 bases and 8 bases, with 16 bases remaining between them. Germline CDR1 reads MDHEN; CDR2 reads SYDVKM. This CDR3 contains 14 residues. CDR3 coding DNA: TGTGCCAGCAGTCTGACGGTAATTTGTGATGAGCAGTTCTTC. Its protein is CASSLTVICDEQFF.

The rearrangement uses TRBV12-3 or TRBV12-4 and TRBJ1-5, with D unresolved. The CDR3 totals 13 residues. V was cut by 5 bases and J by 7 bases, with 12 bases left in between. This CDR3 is CASSLGLGQPQHF. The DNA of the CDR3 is TGTGCCAGCAGTCTTGGGTTAGGGCAGCCCCAGCATTTT.

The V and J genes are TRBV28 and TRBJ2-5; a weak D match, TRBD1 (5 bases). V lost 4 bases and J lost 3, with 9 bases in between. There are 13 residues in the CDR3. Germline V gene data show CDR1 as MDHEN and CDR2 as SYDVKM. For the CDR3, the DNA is TGTGCCAGCAGTTCAGGACATGAAGAGACCCAGTACTTC. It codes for CASSSGHEETQYF.

The CDR3 reads CASSLVAETQYF. Written as DNA, the CDR3 is TGTGCCAGCAGCTTAGTTGCAGAGACCCAGTACTTC. This chain links TRBV7-9 with TRBJ2-5; D is undetermined. Looked up from germline, CDR1 is SEHNR and CDR2 is FQNEAQ (reference sequence). V was clipped by 1 base and J by 4 bases, with 4 bases between them. This CDR3 contains 12 residues.

In DNA, the CDR3 is TGTGCCAGCAGCCCCGGAACGAGGGGCTACGAGCAGTACTTC. Amino acid sequence: CASSPGTRGYEQYF. This chain joins TRBV3-1 and TRBJ2-7; D tentatively fits TRBD1 or TRBD2 (5 bases each). The CDR3 covers 14 residues. The germline V gene encodes CDR1 LGHDT and CDR2 YNNKEL (reference sequence). Between the trimmed V and J ends, which lost 4 bases and 3 bases, there was a span of 13 bases.

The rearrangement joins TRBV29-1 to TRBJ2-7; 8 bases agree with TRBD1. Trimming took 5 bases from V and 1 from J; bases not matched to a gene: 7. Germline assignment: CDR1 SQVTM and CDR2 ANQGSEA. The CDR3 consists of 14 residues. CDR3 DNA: TGCAGCGTTTATACAGGGGGACAATCCTACGAGCAGTACTTC. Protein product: CSVYTGGQSYEQYF.

This CDR3 is CSVGGTGAYNEQFF. The CDR3 region has the DNA TGCAGCGTAGGGGGGACAGGGGCCTACAATGAGCAGTTCTTC. The V gene is TRBV29-1, the J gene TRBJ2-1; 10 nucleotides match TRBD1. There are 14 residues in the CDR3. V shed 6 bases, J shed 2 bases, and the junction held 4 bases outside the gene matches. Germline V gene lookup returns CDR1 SQVTM and CDR2 ANQGSEA.

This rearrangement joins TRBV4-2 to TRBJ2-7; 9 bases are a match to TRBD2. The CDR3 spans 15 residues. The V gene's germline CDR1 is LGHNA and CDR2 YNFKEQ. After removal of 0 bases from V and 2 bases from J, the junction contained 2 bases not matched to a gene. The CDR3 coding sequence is TGTGCCAGCAGCCAAGAGGCGGGAGGGACCTACGAGCAGTACTTC. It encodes CASSQEAGGTYEQYF.

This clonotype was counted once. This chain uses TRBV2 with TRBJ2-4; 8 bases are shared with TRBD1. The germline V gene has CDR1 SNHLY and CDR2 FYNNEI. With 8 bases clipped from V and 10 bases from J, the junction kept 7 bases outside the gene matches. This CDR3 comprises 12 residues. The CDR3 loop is CASGDHRGIQYF. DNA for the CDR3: TGTGCCAGCGGGGATCACAGGGGGATTCAGTACTTC.

This chain's CDR3 is CASSLLLSTDTQYF. CDR3 sequence (DNA): TGTGCCAGCAGTTTACTCCTCAGCACAGATACGCAGTATTTT. The rearrangement uses TRBV12-3 or TRBV12-4 and TRBJ2-3; D not certain. Trimming cost V 2 bases and J 0 bases, with 6 bases left between them. This CDR3 is 14 amino acids long.

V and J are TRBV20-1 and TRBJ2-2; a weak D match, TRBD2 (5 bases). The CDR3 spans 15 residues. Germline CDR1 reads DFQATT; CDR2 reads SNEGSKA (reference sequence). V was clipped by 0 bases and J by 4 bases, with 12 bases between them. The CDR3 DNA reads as TGCAGTGCTAGAGAGAGGGCTCTCGGCACCGGGGAGCTGTTTTTT. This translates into CSARERALGTGELFF.

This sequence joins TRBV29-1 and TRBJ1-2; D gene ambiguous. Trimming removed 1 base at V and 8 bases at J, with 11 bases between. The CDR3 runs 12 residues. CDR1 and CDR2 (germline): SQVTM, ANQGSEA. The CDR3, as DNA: TGCAGCGTTGAAGGGCCCGCGGAAGGCTACACCTTC. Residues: CSVEGPAEGYTF. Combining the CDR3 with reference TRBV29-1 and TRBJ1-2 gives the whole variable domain SAVISQKPSRDICQRGTSLTIQCQVDSQVTMMFWYRQQPGQSLTLIATANQGSEATYESGFVIDKFPISRPNLTFSTLTVSNMSPEDSSIYLCSVEGPAEGYTFGSGTRLTVV.

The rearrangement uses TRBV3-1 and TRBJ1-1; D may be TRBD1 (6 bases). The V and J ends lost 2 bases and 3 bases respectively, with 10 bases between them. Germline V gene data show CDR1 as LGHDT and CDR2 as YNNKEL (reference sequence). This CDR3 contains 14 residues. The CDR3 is CASSQWGADTEAFF. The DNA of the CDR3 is TGTGCCAGCAGCCAATGGGGGGCGGACACTGAAGCTTTCTTT.